This T cell receptor (beta chain) was sequenced in a study of T cell changes during pregnancy in multiple sclerosis. Using immunoSEQ multiplex PCR, the repertoire was profiled, and TCRdb retains in-frame clones only, with some absent. This table holds some 74,000 clones, roughly 92% found once. This CDR3 region has 13 residues. The junction had 9 bases not matched to a gene; V was cut back by 7 bases and J by 7 bases. The chain uses TRBV6-7 and TRBJ2-5; 7 nucleotides agree with TRBD2. Being an ORF, TRBV6-7 has a function that is uncertain. This sequence was found in a female donor in good health, enrolled as a control in a pregnancy study. Sequences were derived from peripheral blood, sampled after pregnancy. CDR3 sequence: CASIYGVAGTQYF. CDR3 DNA sequence: TGTGCCAGCATCTACGGGGTAGCGGGGACCCAGTACTTC.